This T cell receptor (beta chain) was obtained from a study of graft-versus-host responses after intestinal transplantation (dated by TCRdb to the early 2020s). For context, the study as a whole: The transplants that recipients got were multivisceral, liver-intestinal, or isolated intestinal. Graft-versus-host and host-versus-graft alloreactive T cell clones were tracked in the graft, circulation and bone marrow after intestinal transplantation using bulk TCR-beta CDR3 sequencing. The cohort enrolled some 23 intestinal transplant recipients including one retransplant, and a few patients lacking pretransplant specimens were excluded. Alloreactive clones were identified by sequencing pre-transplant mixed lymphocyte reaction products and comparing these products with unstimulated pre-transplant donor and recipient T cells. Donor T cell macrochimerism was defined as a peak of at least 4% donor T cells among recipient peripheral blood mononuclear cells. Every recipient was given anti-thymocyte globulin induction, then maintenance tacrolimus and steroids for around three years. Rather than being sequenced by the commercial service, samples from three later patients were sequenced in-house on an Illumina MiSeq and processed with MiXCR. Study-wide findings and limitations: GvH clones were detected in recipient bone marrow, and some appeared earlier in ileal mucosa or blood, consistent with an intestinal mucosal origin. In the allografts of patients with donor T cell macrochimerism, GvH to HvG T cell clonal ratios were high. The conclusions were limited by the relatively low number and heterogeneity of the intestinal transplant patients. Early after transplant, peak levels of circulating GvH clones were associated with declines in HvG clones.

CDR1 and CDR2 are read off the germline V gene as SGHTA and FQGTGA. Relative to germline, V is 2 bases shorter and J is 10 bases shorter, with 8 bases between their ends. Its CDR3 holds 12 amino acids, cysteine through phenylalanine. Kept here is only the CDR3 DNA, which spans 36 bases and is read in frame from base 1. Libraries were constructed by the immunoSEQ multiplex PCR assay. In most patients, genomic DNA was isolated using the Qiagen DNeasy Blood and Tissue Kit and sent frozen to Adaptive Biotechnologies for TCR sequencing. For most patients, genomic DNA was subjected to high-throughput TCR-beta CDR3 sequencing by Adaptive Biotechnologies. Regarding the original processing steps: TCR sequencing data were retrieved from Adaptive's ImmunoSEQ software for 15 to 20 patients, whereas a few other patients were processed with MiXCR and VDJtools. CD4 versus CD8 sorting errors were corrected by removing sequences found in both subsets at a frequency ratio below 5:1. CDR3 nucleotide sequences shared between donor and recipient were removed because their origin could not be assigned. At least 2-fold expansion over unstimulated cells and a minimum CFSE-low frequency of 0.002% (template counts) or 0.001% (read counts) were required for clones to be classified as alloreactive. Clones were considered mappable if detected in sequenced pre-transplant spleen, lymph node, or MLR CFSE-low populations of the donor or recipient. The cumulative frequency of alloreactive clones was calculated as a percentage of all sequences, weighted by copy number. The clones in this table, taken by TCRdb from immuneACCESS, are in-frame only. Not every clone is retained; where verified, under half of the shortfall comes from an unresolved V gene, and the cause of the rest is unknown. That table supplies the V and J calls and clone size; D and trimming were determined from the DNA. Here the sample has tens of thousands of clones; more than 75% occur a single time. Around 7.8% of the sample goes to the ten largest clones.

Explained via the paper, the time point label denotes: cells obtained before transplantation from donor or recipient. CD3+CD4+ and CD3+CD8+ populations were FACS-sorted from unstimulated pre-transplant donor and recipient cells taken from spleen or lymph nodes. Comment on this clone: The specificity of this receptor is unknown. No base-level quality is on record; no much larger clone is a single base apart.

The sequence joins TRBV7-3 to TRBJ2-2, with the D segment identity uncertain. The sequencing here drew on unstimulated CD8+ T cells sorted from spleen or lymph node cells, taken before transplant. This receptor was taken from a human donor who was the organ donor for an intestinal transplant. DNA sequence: TGTGCCAGCAGCTTAGACGGCATGGAGCTGTTTTTT. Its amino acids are CASSLDGMELFF. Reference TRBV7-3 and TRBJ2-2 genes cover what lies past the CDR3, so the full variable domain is GAGVSQTPSNKVTEKGKYVELRCDPISGHTALYWYRQSLGQGPEFLIYFQGTGAADDSGLPNDRFFAVRPEGSVSTLKIQRTERGDSAVYLCASSLDGMELFFGEGSRLTVL.